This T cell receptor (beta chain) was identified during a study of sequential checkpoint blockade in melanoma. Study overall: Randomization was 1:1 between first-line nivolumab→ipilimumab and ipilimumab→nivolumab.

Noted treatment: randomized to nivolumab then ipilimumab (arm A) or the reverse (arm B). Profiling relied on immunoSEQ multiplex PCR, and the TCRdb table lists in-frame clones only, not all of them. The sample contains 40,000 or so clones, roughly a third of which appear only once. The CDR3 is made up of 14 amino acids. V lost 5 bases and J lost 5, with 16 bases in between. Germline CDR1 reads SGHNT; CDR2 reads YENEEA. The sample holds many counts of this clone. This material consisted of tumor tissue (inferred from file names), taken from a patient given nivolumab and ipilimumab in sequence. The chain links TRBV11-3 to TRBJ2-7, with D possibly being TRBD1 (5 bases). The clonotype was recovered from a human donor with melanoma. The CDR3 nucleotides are TGTGCCAGCAGCCCGTGGAAGGGGAACAACGAGCAGTACTTC. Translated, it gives CASSPWKGNNEQYF. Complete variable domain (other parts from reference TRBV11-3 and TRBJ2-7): EAGVVQSPRYKIIEKKQPVAFWCNPISGHNTLYWYLQNLGQGPELLIRYENEEAVDDSQLPKDRFSAERLKGVDSTLKIQPAELGDSAVYLCASSPWKGNNEQYFGPGTRLTVT.